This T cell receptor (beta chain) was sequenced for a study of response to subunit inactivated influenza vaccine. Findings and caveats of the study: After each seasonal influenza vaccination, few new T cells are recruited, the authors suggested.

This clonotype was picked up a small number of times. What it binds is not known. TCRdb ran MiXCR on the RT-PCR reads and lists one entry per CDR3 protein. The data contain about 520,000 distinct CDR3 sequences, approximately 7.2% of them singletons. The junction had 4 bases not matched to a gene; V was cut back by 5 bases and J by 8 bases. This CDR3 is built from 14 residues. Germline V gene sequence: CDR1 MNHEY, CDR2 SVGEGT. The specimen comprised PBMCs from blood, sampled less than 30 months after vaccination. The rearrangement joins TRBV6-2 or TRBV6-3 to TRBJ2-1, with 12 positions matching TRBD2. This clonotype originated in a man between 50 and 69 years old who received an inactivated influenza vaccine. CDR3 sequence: CASSRLAGVYEQFF. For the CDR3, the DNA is TGTGCCAGCAGTAGACTAGCGGGAGTCTATGAGCAGTTCTTC.